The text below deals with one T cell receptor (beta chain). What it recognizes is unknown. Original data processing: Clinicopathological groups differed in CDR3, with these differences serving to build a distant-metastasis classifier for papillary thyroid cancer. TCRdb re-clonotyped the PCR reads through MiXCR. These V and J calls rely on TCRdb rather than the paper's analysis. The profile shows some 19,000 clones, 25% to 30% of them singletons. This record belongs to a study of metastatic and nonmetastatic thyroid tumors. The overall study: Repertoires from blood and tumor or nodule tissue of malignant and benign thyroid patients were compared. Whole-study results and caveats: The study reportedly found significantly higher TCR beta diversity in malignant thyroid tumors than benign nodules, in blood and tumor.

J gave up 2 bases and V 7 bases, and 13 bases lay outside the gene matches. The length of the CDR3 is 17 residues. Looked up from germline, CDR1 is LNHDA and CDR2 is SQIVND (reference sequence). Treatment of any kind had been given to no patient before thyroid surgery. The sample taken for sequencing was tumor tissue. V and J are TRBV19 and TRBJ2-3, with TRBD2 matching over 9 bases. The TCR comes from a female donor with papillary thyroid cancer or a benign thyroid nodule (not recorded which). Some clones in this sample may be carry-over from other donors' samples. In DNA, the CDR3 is TGTGCCAGTACCGACGGGGGACTAGCAAAGCTCACAGATACGCAGTATTTT. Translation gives CASTDGGLAKLTDTQYF.